This T cell receptor beta chain originates from a study of blood T cell repertoires in COVID-19. As for the study in general: Acute and convalescent COVID-19 samples came from the United States, Italy and Spain. T cells, B-cell-depleted T cells, or PBMCs provided the cDNA or gDNA that served as material.

V trimming: 8 bases; J trimming: 1 base; junction bases outside the gene matches: 9. Germline V gives CDR1 MNHEY, CDR2 SVGAGI. The CDR3 is made up of 15 amino acids. The assay was immunoSEQ multiplex PCR, and TCRdb's table has in-frame clones only and misses some. The sample consists of around 190,000 clones, approximately 89% of them appearing once. The sequenced material came from peripheral blood. This clonotype originated in a woman in her sixties with acute or convalescent COVID-19. The chain couples TRBV6-5 to TRBJ2-3; 7 bases line up with TRBD1. The CDR3 here is CASGRGTARTDTQYF. Here the CDR3 DNA reads TGTGCCAGCGGGCGTGGGACAGCCCGCACAGATACGCAGTATTTT.